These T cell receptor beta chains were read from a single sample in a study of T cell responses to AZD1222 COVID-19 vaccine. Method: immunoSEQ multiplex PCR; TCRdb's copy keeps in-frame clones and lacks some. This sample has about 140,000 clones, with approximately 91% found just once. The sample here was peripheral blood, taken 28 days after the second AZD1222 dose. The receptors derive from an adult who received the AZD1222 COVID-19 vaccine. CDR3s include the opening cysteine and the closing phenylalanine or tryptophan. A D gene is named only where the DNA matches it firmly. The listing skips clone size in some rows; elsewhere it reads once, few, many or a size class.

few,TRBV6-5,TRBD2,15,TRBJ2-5,CASSSFGTSGETQYF,TGTGCCAGCAGTTCATTCGGGACTAGCGGAGAGACCCAGTACTTC
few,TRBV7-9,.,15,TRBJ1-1,CASSSRDTLNTEAFF,TGTGCCAGCAGCTCCCGGGACACCCTGAACACTGAAGCTTTCTTT
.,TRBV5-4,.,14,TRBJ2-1,CASSWGSSGNEQFF,TGTGCCAGCAGCTGGGGATCTAGTGGGAATGAGCAGTTCTTC
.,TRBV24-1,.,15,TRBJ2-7,CATSDAAQGKYEQYF,TGTGCCACCAGTGACGCTGCACAGGGCAAATACGAGCAGTACTTC
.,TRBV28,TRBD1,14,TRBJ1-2,CASKTGGAVYGYTF,TGTGCCAGCAAGACAGGGGGCGCCGTCTATGGCTACACCTTC
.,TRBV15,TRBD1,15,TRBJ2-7,CATSRDRDSAYEQYF,TGTGCCACCAGCAGAGATCGGGACAGTGCCTACGAGCAGTACTTC
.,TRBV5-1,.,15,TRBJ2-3,CASSLDGGSTDTQYF,TGCGCCAGCAGCTTGGATGGGGGCAGCACAGATACGCAGTATTTT
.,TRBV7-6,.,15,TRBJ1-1,CASSSQGDMNTEAFF,TGTGCCAGCAGCTCCCAAGGAGACATGAACACTGAAGCTTTCTTT
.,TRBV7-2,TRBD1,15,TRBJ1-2,CASSVGDRGLGGYTF,TGTGCCAGTAGTGTGGGGGACAGGGGGCTTGGAGGCTACACCTTC
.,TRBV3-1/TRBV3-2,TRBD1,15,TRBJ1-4,CASSGTGVGNEKLFF,TGTGCCAGCAGCGGAACAGGGGTGGGTAATGAAAAACTGTTTTTT
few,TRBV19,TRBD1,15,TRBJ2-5,CASRSGTGGRKTQYF,TGTGCCAGTAGGTCCGGGACAGGGGGCAGGAAGACCCAGTACTTC
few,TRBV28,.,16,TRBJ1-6,CASSSYGSRYNSPLHF,TGTGCCAGCAGTTCCTACGGGAGTAGGTATAATTCACCCCTCCACTTT
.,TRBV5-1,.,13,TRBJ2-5,CASSLASKETQYF,TGCGCCAGCAGCCTGGCCAGTAAAGAGACCCAGTACTTC